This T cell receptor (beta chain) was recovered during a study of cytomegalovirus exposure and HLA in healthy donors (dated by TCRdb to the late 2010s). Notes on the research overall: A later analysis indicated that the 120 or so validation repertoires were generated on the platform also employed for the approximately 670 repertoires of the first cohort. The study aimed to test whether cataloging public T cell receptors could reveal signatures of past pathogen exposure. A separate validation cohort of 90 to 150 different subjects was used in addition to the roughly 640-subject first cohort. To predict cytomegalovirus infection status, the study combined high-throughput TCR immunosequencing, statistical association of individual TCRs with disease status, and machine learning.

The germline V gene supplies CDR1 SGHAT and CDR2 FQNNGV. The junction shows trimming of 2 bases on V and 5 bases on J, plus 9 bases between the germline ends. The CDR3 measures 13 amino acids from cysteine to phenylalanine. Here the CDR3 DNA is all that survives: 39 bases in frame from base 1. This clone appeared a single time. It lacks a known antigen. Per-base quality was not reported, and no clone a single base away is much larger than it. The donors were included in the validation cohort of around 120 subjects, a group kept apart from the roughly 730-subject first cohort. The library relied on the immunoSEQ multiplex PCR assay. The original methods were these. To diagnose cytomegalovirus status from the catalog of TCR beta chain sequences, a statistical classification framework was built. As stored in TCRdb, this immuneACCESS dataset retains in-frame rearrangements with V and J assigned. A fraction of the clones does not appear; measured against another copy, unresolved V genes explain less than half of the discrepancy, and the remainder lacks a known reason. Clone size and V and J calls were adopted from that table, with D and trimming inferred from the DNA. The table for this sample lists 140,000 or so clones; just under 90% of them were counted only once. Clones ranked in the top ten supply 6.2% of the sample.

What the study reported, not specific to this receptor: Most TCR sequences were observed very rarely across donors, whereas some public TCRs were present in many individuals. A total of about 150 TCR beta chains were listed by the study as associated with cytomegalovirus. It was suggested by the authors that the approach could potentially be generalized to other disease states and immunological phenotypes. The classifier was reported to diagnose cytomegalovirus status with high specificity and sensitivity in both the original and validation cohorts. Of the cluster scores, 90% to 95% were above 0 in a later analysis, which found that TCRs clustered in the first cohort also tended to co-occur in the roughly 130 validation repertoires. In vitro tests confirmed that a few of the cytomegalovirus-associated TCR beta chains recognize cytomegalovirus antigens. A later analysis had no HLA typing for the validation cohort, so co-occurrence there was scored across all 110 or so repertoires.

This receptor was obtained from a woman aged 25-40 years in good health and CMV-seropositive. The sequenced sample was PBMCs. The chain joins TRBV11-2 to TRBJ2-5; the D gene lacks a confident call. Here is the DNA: TGTGCCAGCAGCTTATCCCCGCGGGAGACCCAGTACTTC. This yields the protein CASSLSPRETQYF.